This entry lists 13 T cell receptor beta chains sequenced from one sample in a study of blood T cell repertoires in COVID-19 (dated by TCRdb to 2020 to 2022). The method was the immunoSEQ multiplex PCR assay. The immuneACCESS repertoire file appears here via TCRdb, limited to in-frame rearrangements. These files lack a portion of the clones; in checked studies, under half of the deficit traces to unresolved V genes, and the cause of the others is not known. This sample holds roughly 140,000 clones; roughly 84% were observed only once. Over 7% of the sample lies in the top ten. The sample comprised peripheral blood. The receptors come from a human donor in a cohort sampled during active COVID-19.

The chain uses TRBV5-6 and TRBJ1-3; TRBD1 agrees at 8 bases. The CDR3 spans 16 residues. The germline CDR1 and CDR2 sequences are SGHDT and YYEEEE. The V gene end was trimmed by 4 bases and the J gene end by 0 bases; junction bases not matched to a gene: 6. The CDR3 is CASSRDRGSSGNTIYF. Written as DNA, the CDR3 is TGTGCCAGCAGCCGCGACAGGGGAAGCTCTGGAAACACCATATATTTT.

V usage is TRBV6-5 and J usage is TRBJ2-5; 7 positions agree with TRBD1. V lost 7 bases, J lost 3 bases, and 5 bases stayed unmatched. The CDR3 is 13 amino acids. CDR1 and CDR2 (germline): MNHEY, SVGAGI. The CDR3 sequence is CASNPTGKETQYF. CDR3 coding DNA: TGTGCCAGCAACCCGACAGGGAAAGAGACCCAGTACTTC.

The chain is built from TRBV29-1 and TRBJ2-5; 8 bases line up with TRBD1. Germline V CDR1 and CDR2: SQVTM, ANQGSEA. Trimming removed 7 bases from V and 3 bases from J; junction bases left unmatched: 16. The CDR3 spans 16 residues. This chain's CDR3 is CSASGGTGLAEETQYF. CDR3 bases: TGCAGCGCCAGTGGTGGGACAGGCTTGGCTGAAGAGACCCAGTACTTC.

The chain links TRBV7-9 to TRBJ2-7; 14 nucleotides match TRBD2. Germline CDR1 reads SEHNR; CDR2 reads FQNEAQ (reference sequence). The CDR3 has 16 amino acids. J lost 5 bases, V lost 1 base, and 4 bases had no gene match. CDR3 loop: CASSLVGLAGGNEQYF. CDR3 DNA: TGTGCCAGCAGCTTAGTCGGACTAGCGGGGGGTAACGAGCAGTACTTC.

This clone was seen a handful of times. V usage is TRBV3-1 (or the pseudogene TRBV3-2) and J usage is TRBJ1-2; 11 bases are a match to TRBD1. Germline values: CDR1 LGHDT, CDR2 YNNKEL (reference sequence). The ends lost 0 bases at V and 2 bases at J; junction bases unmatched: 5. The CDR3 covers 17 residues. The chain's CDR3 is CASSQDSGQGENYGYTF. The CDR3 DNA is TGTGCCAGCAGCCAAGACTCGGGACAGGGGGAGAACTATGGCTACACCTTC.

The chain employs TRBV19 and TRBJ2-1; 8 bases are shared with TRBD1. CDR1 and CDR2 from the germline V gene are LNHDA and SQIVND (reference sequence). The CDR3 spans 17 residues. V was clipped by 3 bases and J by 4 bases; unmatched bases: 11. In DNA, the CDR3 is TGTGCCAGTAGTATGCCGGCCGGGACAGGTCGATACAATGAGCAGTTCTTC. Its translation is CASSMPAGTGRYNEQFF.

The chain carries TRBV19 and TRBJ1-1, with D unresolved. Germline loops: CDR1 LNHDA, CDR2 SQIVND (reference sequence). V was trimmed by 3 bases and J by 1 base, leaving 9 bases between them. CDR3 length: 14 amino acids. Written as DNA, the CDR3 is TGTGCCAGTAGTATTTTGGCAGGGAACACTGAAGCTTTCTTT. Protein sequence: CASSILAGNTEAFF.

CDR3 in amino acids: CASTPTGDYGYTF. The CDR3 DNA follows: TGTGCCAGTACCCCGACAGGGGATTATGGCTACACCTTC. The rearrangement uses TRBV19 and TRBJ1-2; 8 bases are shared with TRBD1. The length of the CDR3 is 13 residues. The V gene end was trimmed by 7 bases and the J gene end by 5 bases; junction bases not matched to a gene: 6. CDR1 and CDR2 from the germline V gene are LNHDA and SQIVND (reference sequence).

The chain carries TRBV11-2 and TRBJ2-3; TRBD2 is a possible D gene (6 bases). Germline CDR1 is SGHAT and CDR2 is FQNNGV. V gave up 5 bases and J gave up 1 base, with 10 bases separating them. This CDR3 has 14 residues. CDR3 nucleotide sequence: TGTGCCAGCAGCCTAGTAGCGGGCACAGATACGCAGTATTTT. Amino acids: CASSLVAGTDTQYF.

V is TRBV19 and J is TRBJ2-7, with 7 bases matching TRBD1. Germline trimming cut 5 bases from V and 1 base from J; bases unmatched to any gene: 8. The germline gives CDR1 LNHDA, CDR2 SQIVND (reference sequence). The CDR3 totals 15 residues. The CDR3 region is CASSRQGWSSYEQYF. CDR3 bases: TGTGCCAGTAGTCGACAGGGCTGGTCGTCCTACGAGCAGTACTTC.

The chain couples TRBV5-4 to TRBJ1-2; no clear D. The V and J ends lost 0 bases and 4 bases respectively, with 10 bases between them. Germline assignment: CDR1 SGHNT and CDR2 YYREEE (reference sequence). The CDR3 has 14 residues. CDR3 region: CASSLVRSGYGYTF. Here the CDR3 DNA reads TGTGCCAGCAGCTTGGTCCGGTCGGGCTATGGCTACACCTTC.

The rearrangement links TRBV5-4 to TRBJ2-3; TRBD2 matches 14 bases. The CDR3 has 19 residues. Germline values: CDR1 SGHNT, CDR2 YYREEE (reference sequence). Trimming removed 4 bases from V and 3 bases from J; junction bases left unmatched: 13. This CDR3 reads CASSLMGLAGAAGTDTQYF. CDR3 in DNA: TGTGCCAGCAGCCTAATGGGACTAGCGGGGGCCGCCGGAACAGATACGCAGTATTTT.

The CDR3 here is CASSQSGNTEAFF. The CDR3 nucleotides read TGTGCCAGCAGCCAATCGGGGAACACTGAAGCTTTCTTT. The chain links TRBV14 to TRBJ1-1, with no clear D. The CDR3 is made up of 13 amino acids. Germline CDR1 is SGHDN and CDR2 is FVKESK. Trimming took off 2 bases at V and 1 base at J, with 5 bases between the two ends.